The source of this TCR beta chain is a study of kidney transplant recipient with SARS-CoV-2 infection. The V gene's germline CDR1 is GTSNPN and CDR2 SVGIG (reference sequence). The CDR3 contains 16 residues. V shed 5 bases and J shed 4 bases, with 23 bases lying between them. This clonotype was recorded many times. TCRdb reanalysed the reads using MiXCR and keeps one entry per CDR3 protein. The table records under 300,000 distinct CDR3 sequences, 29% of them present only once. This TCR was sampled from a young adult male patient who had COVID-19 and was a kidney transplant recipient. T cells may partly derive from the graft donor. The chain recombines TRBV30 with TRBJ1-2; the D is unclear. The sequencing used a blood sample, collected at baseline and between days 110 and 120 from a kidney transplant recipient. CDR3 loop: CAWFNERYRKTYGYTF. The CDR3 nucleotides read TGTGCCTGGTTTAATGAGCGTTATAGAAAGACCTATGGCTACACCTTC.